Following are 17 T cell receptor beta chains from one sample sequenced in a study of blood T cell repertoires in COVID-19. Sequenced by immunoSEQ multiplex PCR; TCRdb stores in-frame clones only, minus some. This table has about 260,000 clones, approximately 90% appearing once. Sequencing was carried out using PBMCs or T cells enriched from blood (not recorded which). Every receptor here comes from a woman in her thirties with acute COVID-19.

The chain recombines TRBV3-1 (or the pseudogene TRBV3-2) with TRBJ2-7; no firm D call. V was cut by 4 bases and J by 2 bases, with 6 bases left in between. Per germline, CDR1 LGHDT and CDR2 YNNKEL (reference sequence). This CDR3 contains 12 residues. The chain's CDR3 is CASSLSPYEQYF. Written as DNA, the CDR3 is TGTGCCAGCAGCCTTTCTCCCTACGAGCAGTACTTC.

In DNA form, the CDR3 reads TGTGCCAGCAGTGACAGGGCCTCTGGAAACACCATATATTTT. This sequence encodes CASSDRASGNTIYF. The chain carries TRBV25-1 and TRBJ1-3, with D tentatively TRBD1 (5 bases). Per the germline V gene, CDR1 is MGHDK and CDR2 is SYGVNS. CDR3 size: 14 residues. V dropped 3 bases and J dropped 0 bases, with 6 bases sitting between them.

The rearrangement joins TRBV3-1 (or the pseudogene TRBV3-2) to TRBJ1-1; no definite D call. Germline lookup yields CDR1 LGHDT and CDR2 YNNKEL (reference sequence). The CDR3 length is 11 residues. The V gene lost 8 bases and the J gene lost 7 bases, with 11 bases spanning the gap. CDR3 DNA: TGTGCCAGCCGACATAATGATGAAGCTTTCTTT. It codes for CASRHNDEAFF.

The chain joins TRBV5-4 to TRBJ1-1; D ambiguous. Germline CDR1 SGHNT, CDR2 YYREEE (reference sequence). Trimming took 6 bases from V and 2 from J, leaving 11 bases between them. The CDR3 loop spans 13 amino acids. CDR3 region: CASTGVANTEAFF. In nucleotides, the CDR3 is TGTGCCAGCACCGGGGTCGCCAACACTGAAGCTTTCTTT.

This clone has more than one count but fewer than ten. The chain links TRBV7-9 to TRBJ2-2, with 7 positions matching TRBD1. The CDR3 is 15 residues long. The ends lost 7 bases at V and 0 bases at J; junction bases unmatched: 5. From germline, CDR1 is SEHNR and CDR2 FQNEAQ (reference sequence). The CDR3 protein is CASTLGTANTGELFF. The CDR3 DNA is TGTGCCAGCACCCTAGGGACAGCGAACACCGGGGAGCTGTTTTTT. The full variable domain, with the rest looked up from reference TRBV7-9 and TRBJ2-2, is DTGVSQNPRHKITKRGQNVTFRCDPISEHNRLYWYRQTLGQGPEFLTYFQNEAQLEKSRLLSDRFSAERPKGSFSTLEIQRTEQGDSAMYLCASTLGTANTGELFFGEGSRLTVL.

This clone was seen once. The chain employs TRBV4-1 and TRBJ1-2; TRBD1 agrees at 7 bases. Per the germline V gene, CDR1 is MGHRA and CDR2 is YSYEKL. This CDR3 is 16 amino acids long. J was trimmed by 4 bases and V by 0 bases; bases with no gene match: 8. The DNA for the CDR3 is TGCGCCAGCAGCCAAGATCCCCGGGCAGGGGGCTATGGCTACACCTTC. This gives the protein CASSQDPRAGGYGYTF.

The chain employs TRBV29-1 and TRBJ2-7; D perhaps matches TRBD2 (6 bases). With 7 bases removed from V and 0 bases from J, the gap between germline ends came to 13 bases. The CDR3 loop spans 13 amino acids. Looked up from germline, CDR1 is SQVTM and CDR2 is ANQGSEA. The CDR3 here is CSASDGSSYEQYF. CDR3 nucleotides: TGCAGCGCTTCGGACGGGAGCTCCTACGAGCAGTACTTC.

This sequence joins TRBV7-3 and TRBJ1-2; D remains ambiguous. The CDR3 spans 13 residues. Trimming shortened V by 6 bases and J by 14 bases, and 22 bases separated the two germline ends. Per germline, CDR1 SGHTA and CDR2 FQGTGA. The CDR3 protein is CASSMVLGAKRTF. CDR3 nucleotide sequence: TGTGCCAGCAGTATGGTATTAGGAGCCAAAAGGACCTTC.

This clone was seen ten or more times. The CDR3 DNA sequence: TGTGCCAGCAGTGACGGGGGAGGGAGCACAGATACGCAGTATTTT. Translating it yields CASSDGGGSTDTQYF. V is TRBV6-4 and J is TRBJ2-3; 7 nucleotides align to TRBD2. This CDR3 has 15 amino acids. Per germline, CDR1 MRHNA and CDR2 SNTAGT. Losses at the gene ends were 2 bases for V and 0 bases for J; bases not matched to a gene: 2.

This chain connects TRBV18 to TRBJ2-1; 8 bases are shared with TRBD2. Losses at the gene ends were 1 base for V and 10 bases for J; bases not matched to a gene: 0. CDR1 is KGHSH and CDR2 is LQKENI in the germline V gene. The CDR3 contains 12 residues. The CDR3 protein is CASSPLAGEQFF. Written as DNA, the CDR3 is TGTGCCAGCTCACCACTAGCGGGGGAGCAGTTCTTC.

The CDR3 bases are TGTGCCAGCGAGGACAGCCACCCGTCAGGGGACTATGGCTACACCTTC. This codes for CASEDSHPSGDYGYTF. The chain employs TRBV28 and TRBJ1-2; D might be TRBD1 (6 bases). This CDR3 spans 16 amino acids. Germline CDR1 reads MDHEN; CDR2 reads SYDVKM. Trimming removed 8 bases at V and 3 bases at J, with 22 bases between.

The V call is TRBV5-4, the J call TRBJ2-1; D gene unclear. V lost 3 bases, J lost 10 bases, and 23 bases lay in between. The CDR3 runs to 16 residues. Germline CDR1 is SGHNT and CDR2 is YYREEE (reference sequence). The CDR3 protein is CASSSPPVAAAQEQFF. CDR3 bases: TGTGCCAGCAGCTCACCCCCCGTTGCGGCGGCACAAGAGCAGTTCTTC.

This chain joins TRBV7-9 and TRBJ1-1; tentatively, D is TRBD1 (5 bases). The CDR3 extends over 12 amino acids. V was pared by 3 bases and J by 7 bases, with 9 bases between. Germline V lookup: CDR1 SEHNR, CDR2 FQNEAQ (reference sequence). The DNA of the CDR3 is TGTGCCAGCAGCTTCGTTACAGGTGAAGCTTTCTTT. Translating it yields CASSFVTGEAFF. Using reference TRBV7-9 and TRBJ1-1 for the parts outside the CDR3, the full variable domain is DTGVSQNPRHKITKRGQNVTFRCDPISEHNRLYWYRQTLGQGPEFLTYFQNEAQLEKSRLLSDRFSAERPKGSFSTLEIQRTEQGDSAMYLCASSFVTGEAFFGQGTRLTVV.

The chain is built from TRBV3-1 (or the pseudogene TRBV3-2) and TRBJ2-1, with 16 positions matching TRBD2. J gave up 9 bases and V 3 bases, and 5 bases lay outside the gene matches. The CDR3 loop spans 16 amino acids. CDR1 is LGHDT, CDR2 YNNKEL, per germline (reference sequence). CDR3 DNA sequence: TGTGCCAGCAGCCAGGGGACTAGCGGGAGGGCTACTGAGCAGTTCTTC. Its protein is CASSQGTSGRATEQFF.

J is TRBJ2-1 and V is TRBV5-4, with TRBD2 identical over 9 bases. The V gene's germline CDR1 is SGHNT and CDR2 YYREEE (reference sequence). The CDR3 is 15 amino acids. V lost 2 bases and J lost 6; bases outside the gene matches: 6. Here the CDR3 reads CASSFFLAGTNEQFF. In nucleotides, the CDR3 is TGTGCCAGCAGCTTCTTTCTAGCGGGAACCAATGAGCAGTTCTTC.

The chain uses TRBV24-1 and TRBJ2-3; the match to TRBD2 covers 11 bases. CDR1 is KGHDR and CDR2 is SFDVKD in the germline V gene. This CDR3 is 16 amino acids long. J was trimmed by 4 bases and V by 2 bases; bases with no gene match: 4. The CDR3 protein is CATSDSLAGVSDTQYF. The CDR3 coding sequence is TGTGCCACCAGTGATTCACTAGCGGGAGTCTCAGATACGCAGTATTTT.

The J gene is TRBJ2-2, the V gene TRBV16; D may be TRBD2 (5 bases). This CDR3 is 14 amino acids long. Germline V gene data show CDR1 as KGHSY and CDR2 as FQNENV. With 10 bases removed from V and 1 base from J, the gap between germline ends came to 13 bases. CDR3 coding DNA: TGTGCCACCCAGTTGGGAGAGAACACCGGGGAGCTGTTTTTT. Its protein is CATQLGENTGELFF.